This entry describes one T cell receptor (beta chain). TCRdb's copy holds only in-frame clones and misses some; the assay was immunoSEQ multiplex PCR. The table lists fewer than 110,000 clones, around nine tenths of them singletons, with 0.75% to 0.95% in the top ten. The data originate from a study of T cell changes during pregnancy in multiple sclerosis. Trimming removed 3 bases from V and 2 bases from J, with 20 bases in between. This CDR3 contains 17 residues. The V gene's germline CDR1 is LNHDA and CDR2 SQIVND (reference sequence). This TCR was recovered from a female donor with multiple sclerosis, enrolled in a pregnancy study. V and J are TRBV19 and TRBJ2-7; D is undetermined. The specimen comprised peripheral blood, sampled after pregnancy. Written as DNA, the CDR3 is TGTGCCAGTAGTATTGGGTTTACCGGAACAGCCACCTACGAGCAGTACTTC. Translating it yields CASSIGFTGTATYEQYF.